A selection of T cell receptor beta chains follows, all from one sample in a study of blood T cell repertoires in COVID-19. Clones were sequenced by immunoSEQ multiplex PCR, and TCRdb holds only the in-frame ones, with some missing. The data hold under 100,000 clones, with approximately 84% observed a single time. The sample taken for sequencing was peripheral blood. The receptors shown here come from an elderly man with active or convalescent COVID-19. Both conserved end residues are part of each CDR3. Fields, in order: V gene, clone size, J gene, D gene, CDR3 DNA, CDR3 protein. The D gene is left open where the match is weak. The listing skips clone size in some rows; elsewhere it reads once, few, many or a size class.

TRBV2	.	TRBJ1-6	.	TGTGCCAGCAGTGAAACAGAACCTTATAATTCACCCCTCCACTTT	CASSETEPYNSPLHF
TRBV2	.	TRBJ1-5	.	TGTGCCAGCAGTGAAACAGGATTCAGCAATCAGCCCCAGCATTTT	CASSETGFSNQPQHF
TRBV11-2	few	TRBJ2-5	.	TGTGCCAGCAGCTTGATGAGCCGGCTCGGAGGAGAGACCCAGTACTTC	CASSLMSRLGGETQYF
TRBV20-1	.	TRBJ1-6	.	TGCAGTGCTAGGACAGGCGCACCCCTCCACTTT	CSARTGAPLHF
TRBV30	.	TRBJ2-7	TRBD2	TGTGCCTGGAGTGCCCTAGCGGGGGGGCCTGGGGAGCAGTACTTC	CAWSALAGGPGEQYF
TRBV25-1	.	TRBJ2-3	.	TGTGCCAGCAGTGACAGGGCCACAGATACGCAGTATTTT	CASSDRATDTQYF
TRBV7-8	.	TRBJ1-2	.	TGTGCCAGCAGCCGACTTGGCAGGGCCAGTCAGGGAATTTGGTACTATGGCTACACCTTC	CASSRLGRASQGIWYYGYTF
TRBV4-3	.	TRBJ1-3	.	TGCGCCAGCAGCCAAGATAGGGAGAGAAACACCATATATTTT	CASSQDRERNTIYF
TRBV4-3	.	TRBJ1-4	.	TGCGCCAGCAGCCAAGAGTGGGTCTGGCACGGACCGGGGGAAAAACTGTTTTTT	CASSQEWVWHGPGEKLFF
TRBV9	.	TRBJ1-6	.	TGTGCCAGCAACTCAGGGCTCCCTAATTCACCCCTCCACTTT	CASNSGLPNSPLHF
TRBV10-3	.	TRBJ1-6	.	TGTGCCATCAGTGTCAGGGGTGATAATTCACCCCTCCACTTT	CAISVRGDNSPLHF
TRBV19	few	TRBJ1-2	.	TGTGCCAGTAGTATTCAGGGGAGCTATGGCTACACCTTC	CASSIQGSYGYTF
TRBV6-2/TRBV6-3	.	TRBJ2-6	.	TGTGCCAGCAGCTCCCCTAATTATGCCGATATCTCTGGGGCCAACGTCCTGACTTTC	CASSSPNYADISGANVLTF
TRBV5-5	.	TRBJ1-6	.	TGTGCCAGCAGCTTTCCGGATCCGGGAAATTCACCCCTCCACTTT	CASSFPDPGNSPLHF
TRBV6-6	.	TRBJ1-1	.	TGTGCCAGCAGTTACTCGGCTCCCACTGAAGCTTTCTTT	CASSYSAPTEAFF
TRBV18	.	TRBJ1-2	TRBD1	TGTGCCAGCTCAACCGACGCCCAGGGGGGCTATGGCTACACCTTC	CASSTDAQGGYGYTF
TRBV10-3	.	TRBJ2-7	.	TGTGCCATCAGCGACAGCTACGAGCAGTACTTC	CAISDSYEQYF
TRBV7-2	.	TRBJ2-2	TRBD2	TGTGCCAGCAGCTTGGGACTAGCGGGCCCCGGGGAGCTGTTTTTT	CASSLGLAGPGELFF
TRBV12-3/TRBV12-4	once	TRBJ1-2	.	TGTGCCAGCAGTACAGGGCGCGGCTACACCTTC	CASSTGRGYTF
TRBV4-1	.	TRBJ2-7	TRBD2	TGCGCCAGCAGCCAAGCGGGAGGGGGGGGTGAGCAGTACTTC	CASSQAGGGGEQYF
TRBV3-1/TRBV3-2	.	TRBJ1-1	.	TGTGCCAGCACCCCCGCGACCCGGGGCACTGAAGCTTTCTTT	CASTPATRGTEAFF
TRBV9	once	TRBJ2-7	TRBD1	TGTGCCAGCAGCGTAGGTCCCGGGACAGGGCTGAACGAGCAGTACTTC	CASSVGPGTGLNEQYF
TRBV2	.	TRBJ1-6	.	TGTGCCAGACAAGCGACGGGGAACTATAATTCACCCCTCCACTTT	CARQATGNYNSPLHF
TRBV7-8	once	TRBJ1-1	.	TGTGCCAGCAGCTTCAGCAGGGAACCCCGTTTCAAAGCTTTCTTT	CASSFSREPRFKAFF
TRBV7-9	.	TRBJ2-2	TRBD1	TGTGCCAGCAGCTTACCCACGGACAGGAGGCGTTTGGGGGAGCTGTTTTTT	CASSLPTDRRRLGELFF
TRBV7-2	.	TRBJ2-1	.	TGTGCCAGCAGCTCTCAGGCGCTGACTGAGCAGTTCTTC	CASSSQALTEQFF
TRBV6-2/TRBV6-3	once	TRBJ1-5	TRBD1	TGTGCCAGCAGCCCAACAGGGGACAATCAGCCCCAGCATTTT	CASSPTGDNQPQHF
TRBV6-5	few	TRBJ2-7	.	TGTGCCAGCAGTAACAGGATCTCCTACGAGCAGTACTTC	CASSNRISYEQYF
TRBV11-2	.	TRBJ2-7	TRBD2	TGTGCCAGCAGCTTAGGGCTAGCGGGATCCTACGAGCAGTACTTC	CASSLGLAGSYEQYF
TRBV2	.	TRBJ1-1	.	TGTGCCAGCAGGCGGACAGAGAACACTGAAGCTTTCTTT	CASRRTENTEAFF
TRBV6-6	.	TRBJ2-2	.	TGTGCCAGCCTAGCTCGCGCGAACACCGGGGAGCTGTTTTTT	CASLARANTGELFF
TRBV28	.	TRBJ1-2	.	TGTGCCAGCCGACTCGGGGGTCTCTATGGCTACACCTTC	CASRLGGLYGYTF
TRBV3-1/TRBV3-2	once	TRBJ2-7	TRBD1	TGTGCCAGCAGCCAAGGGGACAGCATTTACGAGCAGTACTTC	CASSQGDSIYEQYF
TRBV9	.	TRBJ2-3	TRBD1	TGTGCCAGCAGCGGCGGACAGGGAAGGACAGATACGCAGTATTTT	CASSGGQGRTDTQYF
TRBV4-1	.	TRBJ1-4	TRBD1	TGCGCCAGCAGCCACGGACAGGGAAACGAAAAACTGTTTTTT	CASSHGQGNEKLFF
TRBV29-1	.	TRBJ2-5	TRBD1	TGCAGTACCAAAGAGGGGGCGGGAGAGACCCAGTACTTC	CSTKEGAGETQYF
TRBV18	.	TRBJ2-3	.	TGTGCCAGCCGCGGGCAGGGGAGTGCAGATACGCAGTATTTT	CASRGQGSADTQYF
TRBV5-4	.	TRBJ1-4	.	TGTGCCAGCAGCTTGACGGTAGCGGGCGCCGATGAAAAACTGTTTTTT	CASSLTVAGADEKLFF
TRBV7-2	.	TRBJ2-7	.	TGTGCCAGCAGCTTAGACAGCGGATCCTCCTACGAGCAGTACTTC	CASSLDSGSSYEQYF
TRBV20-1	.	TRBJ1-2	.	TGCAGTGCTAGTTGGGAGAAGGGCTACACCTTC	CSASWEKGYTF
TRBV9	.	TRBJ1-6	.	TGTGCCAGCAGCGCCCAGGGCGGGGGAAATTCACCCCTCCACTTT	CASSAQGGGNSPLHF
TRBV10-3	.	TRBJ1-1	.	TGTGCCATCAGTGAGTCGAGGGATTTGAACACTGAAGCTTTCTTT	CAISESRDLNTEAFF
TRBV19	.	TRBJ2-5	TRBD1	TGTGCCAGTAGTAGGACCGGGACAGGGGTCCAAGAGACCCAGTACTTC	CASSRTGTGVQETQYF
TRBV30	.	TRBJ1-2	TRBD1	TGTGCCTGGAGCCTTGGACAGGGTAGCTTCTATGGCTACACCTTC	CAWSLGQGSFYGYTF
TRBV4-1	.	TRBJ2-1	.	TGCGCCAGCAGCCAGGACATTTCGTTCTACAATGAGCAGTTCTTC	CASSQDISFYNEQFF
TRBV28	.	TRBJ2-4	TRBD2	TGTGCCAGCAGTTCCCTAGCGGGGGGCGGGAACATTCAGTACTTC	CASSSLAGGGNIQYF
TRBV5-6	.	TRBJ1-5	TRBD1	TGTGCCAGCAGCCGGACAGGGGCGGAACAGCCCCAGCATTTT	CASSRTGAEQPQHF
TRBV25-1	.	TRBJ1-1	.	TGTGCCAGCGAAGGGGACATGAACACTGAAGCTTTCTTT	CASEGDMNTEAFF
TRBV18	.	TRBJ2-7	.	TGTGCCAGCTCACCACCGATCGCCTGGGCCGAGCAGTACTTC	CASSPPIAWAEQYF
TRBV9	.	TRBJ2-2	TRBD2	TGTGCCAGCACCCGAGACCCTAGCGGGGGGGCCAGCCCCGGGGAGCTGTTTTTT	CASTRDPSGGASPGELFF
TRBV11-2	.	TRBJ1-2	.	TGTGCCAGCAGCTTAGCCCAGGGCACCAACTATGGCTACACCTTC	CASSLAQGTNYGYTF